These 5 T cell receptor beta chains were all obtained from the same sample, sequenced in a study of T cell responses to AZD1222 COVID-19 vaccine. Here immunoSEQ multiplex PCR was the method, and the copy in TCRdb shows in-frame clones only, minus some. Of about 100,000 clones in the sample, about 88% were seen once. The material sequenced was peripheral blood, taken on day 0 of AZD1222 vaccination. These receptors originate from an adult in good health.

This chain joins TRBV10-3 and TRBJ2-3, with D unclear. Trimming took 2 bases from V and 7 from J, leaving 4 bases between them. There are 11 residues in the CDR3. In germline, CDR1 is ENHRY, CDR2 SYGVKD. The CDR3 sequence is CAISEENTQYF. The CDR3 bases are TGTGCCATCAGTGAGGAAAATACGCAGTATTTT.

The chain links TRBV24-1 to TRBJ2-7; tentative D call: TRBD1 (5 bases). The V gene lost 3 bases and the J gene lost 5 bases, with 13 bases spanning the gap. CDR3 length equals 14 residues. Germline CDR1 reads KGHDR; CDR2 reads SFDVKD. CDR3 residues: CATSDPSRANEQYF. CDR3 nucleotide sequence: TGTGCCACCAGTGATCCTTCCAGGGCGAACGAGCAGTACTTC.

For the CDR3, the DNA is TGTGCCAGCAGCTTAGGAGGGGTTGGAAACACCATATATTTT. Amino acids: CASSLGGVGNTIYF. V and J are TRBV7-2 and TRBJ1-3; D possibly corresponds to TRBD1 (5 bases). CDR3 size: 14 residues. Germline V gene lookup returns CDR1 SGHTA and CDR2 FQGNSA. Trimming took off 1 base at V and 3 bases at J, with 7 bases between the two ends.

J is TRBJ1-1 and V is TRBV5-1; D not certain. V lost 6 bases and J lost 1, with 13 bases in between. Looked up from germline, CDR1 is SGHRS and CDR2 is YFSETQ. The CDR3 has 14 residues. The DNA of the CDR3 is TGCGCCAGCAAGTTTTGGGGAACGAACACTGAAGCTTTCTTT. It encodes CASKFWGTNTEAFF.

This clone was observed a few times. The J gene is TRBJ1-2, the V gene TRBV6-5; tentatively, D is TRBD1 (6 bases). CDR1 MNHEY and CDR2 SVGAGI come from the germline V gene. With 6 bases removed from V and 0 bases from J, the gap between germline ends came to 11 bases. The CDR3 consists of 14 residues. The CDR3 DNA reads as TGTGCCAGCAGCAGGGGCAGCTCTAACTATGGCTACACCTTC. Protein product: CASSRGSSNYGYTF.